The 4 T cell receptor beta chains in this list originate from one sample, sequenced in a study of blood T cell repertoires in COVID-19. Measured with immunoSEQ multiplex PCR; TCRdb has only the in-frame clones, and not every one. The sample records more than 450,000 clones, about 90% being singletons. Sequenced: PBMCs or T cells enriched from blood (not recorded which). The origin of the receptors is a woman between 18 and 30 years old who had recovered from COVID-19.

The chain is built from TRBV3-1 (or the pseudogene TRBV3-2) and TRBJ2-1, with D perhaps TRBD2 (5 bases). V dropped 2 bases and J dropped 7 bases, with 9 bases sitting between them. The germline gives CDR1 LGHDT, CDR2 YNNKEL (reference sequence). The CDR3 has 13 residues. The CDR3 reads CASSQRTSNEQFF. Here the CDR3 DNA reads TGTGCCAGCAGCCAAAGGACTTCTAATGAGCAGTTCTTC.

The chain couples TRBV5-1 to TRBJ1-2; D not certain. The V gene lost 0 bases and the J gene lost 6 bases, with 9 bases spanning the gap. The length of the CDR3 is 13 residues. Germline lookup yields CDR1 SGHRS and CDR2 YFSETQ. This CDR3 reads CASSLVGGDGYTF. CDR3 sequence (DNA): TGCGCCAGCAGCTTGGTGGGCGGGGATGGCTACACCTTC.

For the CDR3, the DNA is TGTGCCAGCAGCTTGTGGGGCGGGGGAGCCACCGGGGAGCTGTTTTTT. Protein sequence: CASSLWGGGATGELFF. This rearrangement joins TRBV5-4 to TRBJ2-2, with 7 bases lining up with TRBD2. Germline trimming cut 1 base from V and 4 bases from J; bases unmatched to any gene: 7. Germline-derived CDR1 and CDR2 are SGHNT and YYREEE (reference sequence). The CDR3 runs to 16 residues.

The V gene is TRBV7-9, the J gene TRBJ1-4, with 10 bases that match TRBD1. The CDR3 is made up of 15 amino acids. Losses at the gene ends were 5 bases for V and 8 bases for J; bases not matched to a gene: 8. Germline V lookup: CDR1 SEHNR, CDR2 FQNEAQ (reference sequence). Here the CDR3 reads CASSITGTGDEKLFF. The CDR3 DNA is TGTGCCAGCAGCATCACCGGGACAGGGGACGAAAAACTGTTTTTT.